A single sample is the source of the 19 T cell receptor beta chains below, sequenced in a study of T cell responses to AZD1222 COVID-19 vaccine. Here immunoSEQ multiplex PCR was the method, and the copy in TCRdb shows in-frame clones only, minus some. The top ten clones hold more than 7% of a sample with 25,000 to 30,000 clones, over 90% of them seen once. The source material was peripheral blood, sampled on day 0 of AZD1222 vaccination. Receptors originate from an adult in good health.

This rearrangement joins TRBV25-1 to TRBJ1-1, with a possible D match to TRBD1 (6 bases). The CDR3 contains 13 residues. Germline CDR1 reads MGHDK; CDR2 reads SYGVNS. V lost 4 bases and J lost 10, with 16 bases in between. DNA of the CDR3: TGTGCCAGCAGTGTAGGGGGGCAAGTAGGAGCTTTCTTT. Encoded protein: CASSVGGQVGAFF.

In this sample, this clone turned up once. V gene TRBV2 combines with J gene TRBJ1-4, with D perhaps matching TRBD1 (6 bases). The V and J ends lost 9 bases and 6 bases respectively, with 11 bases between them. Germline V gene lookup returns CDR1 SNHLY and CDR2 FYNNEI. CDR3 length equals 12 residues. CDR3: CASRQDHEKLFF. The CDR3 DNA reads as TGTGCCAGTAGACAGGATCATGAAAAACTGTTTTTT.

The V call is TRBV27, the J call TRBJ2-7, with D unresolved. Per the germline V gene, CDR1 is MNHEY and CDR2 is SMNVEV (reference sequence). V gave up 6 bases and J gave up 7 bases, with 16 bases separating them. The CDR3 runs to 13 residues. Here the CDR3 reads CASSPPFGLEQYF. The CDR3 DNA reads TGTGCCAGCAGCCCTCCGTTTGGATTAGAGCAGTACTTC.

The V and J genes are TRBV20-1 and TRBJ2-5; perhaps TRBD2 as D (6 bases). Deletions cut 7 bases from V and 10 bases from J, with 13 bases between. The CDR3 contains 10 residues. Germline CDR1 and CDR2: DFQATT and SNEGSKA (reference sequence). The CDR3 coding sequence is TGCAGTGTTGGAGGGGTGATCCAGTACTTC. Protein product: CSVGGVIQYF.

The chain uses TRBV6-2 or TRBV6-3 and TRBJ2-1; D is perhaps TRBD2 (6 bases). This CDR3 has 14 amino acids. From germline, CDR1 is MNHEY and CDR2 SVGEGT. V was cut by 2 bases and J by 3 bases, with 8 bases left in between. The CDR3 reads CASSYGGNYNEQFF. The CDR3 DNA reads TGTGCCAGCAGTTACGGCGGGAACTACAATGAGCAGTTCTTC.

V gene TRBV4-2 combines with J gene TRBJ1-4; no definite D call. Trimming stripped 4 bases from V and 0 bases from J, with 18 bases between. This CDR3 contains 18 residues. Germline CDR1 reads LGHNA; CDR2 reads YNFKEQ. In DNA form, the CDR3 reads TGTGCCAGCAGCCGCAAATCACTACATGTTGCAACTAATGAAAAACTGTTTTTT. Translated, it gives CASSRKSLHVATNEKLFF.

CDR3 residues: CASSAAGATGELFF. The DNA for the CDR3 is TGTGCCAGCAGCGCAGCGGGGGCCACCGGGGAGCTGTTTTTT. V is TRBV6-5 and J is TRBJ2-2; 8 bases match TRBD2. Trimming took 6 bases from V and 4 from J; bases not matched to a gene: 4. CDR3 length: 14 residues. Germline V gene lookup returns CDR1 MNHEY and CDR2 SVGAGI.

The genes are TRBV6-1 and TRBJ1-6; no clear D. V gave up 2 bases and J gave up 7 bases, with 9 bases separating them. CDR3 length: 14 residues. Germline loops: CDR1 MNHNS, CDR2 SASEGT. CDR3 sequence reads: CASSERVVNSPLHF. The CDR3 coding sequence is TGTGCCAGCAGTGAACGGGTTGTGAATTCACCCCTCCACTTT.

On this clone: The junction and the germline gene differ at one end; a read error may be behind it. The chain uses TRBV20-1 and TRBJ2-7, with 7 bases that match TRBD2. Germline CDR1 reads DFQATT; CDR2 reads SNEGSKA (reference sequence). The CDR3 covers 11 residues. The CDR3 DNA sequence: TGCAGTGCGAGAGGCGGGAGCGAGCAGTACTTC. This gives the protein CSARGGSEQYF.

This rearrangement joins TRBV27 to TRBJ1-2, with a possible D match to TRBD1 (5 bases). CDR3 size: 14 residues. The V and J ends lost 2 bases and 5 bases respectively, with 12 bases between them. Germline V CDR1 and CDR2: MNHEY, SMNVEV (reference sequence). CDR3 amino acids: CASSLKGGGYGYTF. The CDR3 DNA reads as TGTGCCAGCAGTTTAAAGGGTGGGGGGTATGGCTACACCTTC.

This sequence joins TRBV2 and TRBJ1-2; 11 nucleotides line up with TRBD1. Germline CDR1 reads SNHLY; CDR2 reads FYNNEI. The CDR3 spans 15 residues. With 6 bases clipped from V and 3 bases from J, the junction kept 6 bases outside the gene matches. DNA for the CDR3: TGTGCCAGCAGCCGTGGACAGGGGGCAGACTATGGCTACACCTTC. It translates to CASSRGQGADYGYTF.

The chain couples TRBV27 to TRBJ1-6; D unclear. Germline V CDR1 and CDR2: MNHEY, SMNVEV (reference sequence). This CDR3 is 13 amino acids long. Trimming took off 6 bases at V and 0 bases at J, with 3 bases between the two ends. CDR3 loop: CASRSSYNSPLHF. CDR3 bases: TGTGCCAGCAGGAGCTCCTATAATTCACCCCTCCACTTT.

The rearrangement uses TRBV6-6 and TRBJ1-5; TRBD1 is a possible D gene (5 bases). Trimming removed 7 bases from V and 4 bases from J, with 17 bases in between. The CDR3 spans 15 residues. Per the germline V gene, CDR1 is MNHNY and CDR2 is SVGAGI (reference sequence). CDR3 DNA: TGTGCCAGCAAGTTGAGCCAGGGTCGAAATCAGCCCCAGCATTTT. The encoded protein is CASKLSQGRNQPQHF.

This clone was seen a handful of times. This sequence joins TRBV4-1 and TRBJ1-6; D not resolved. Germline V lookup: CDR1 MGHRA, CDR2 YSYEKL. The CDR3 runs to 16 residues. Trimming left V 1 base short and J 0 bases short, with 7 bases between. The CDR3 DNA sequence: TGCGCCAGCAGCCAAGGGACGTCCTCCTATAATTCACCCCTCCACTTT. As protein: CASSQGTSSYNSPLHF.

The genes are TRBV6-1 and TRBJ1-5, with D unclear. V lost 2 bases and J 4 bases, leaving 6 bases between the germline ends. From germline, CDR1 is MNHNS and CDR2 SASEGT. The CDR3 runs to 13 residues. Here the CDR3 reads CASSEWGNQPQHF. The CDR3 bases are TGTGCCAGCAGTGAATGGGGTAATCAGCCCCAGCATTTT.

J is TRBJ2-7 and V is TRBV15, with 10 bases matching TRBD2. Germline assignment: CDR1 LNHNV and CDR2 YYDKDF (reference sequence). J was trimmed by 3 bases and V by 0 bases; bases with no gene match: 2. The CDR3 is 15 residues long. This chain's CDR3 is CATSRDRTSGYEQYF. In DNA, the CDR3 is TGTGCCACCAGCAGAGATAGGACTAGCGGCTACGAGCAGTACTTC.

V usage is TRBV29-1 and J usage is TRBJ2-7; D might be TRBD2 (6 bases). The CDR3 has 15 amino acids. CDR1 and CDR2 from the germline V gene are SQVTM and ANQGSEA. V was clipped by 7 bases and J by 3 bases, with 22 bases between them. The CDR3 DNA follows: TGCAGCGGGGCCGGGTCAGGCGGGAAGGGCTACGAGCAGTACTTC. This gives the protein CSGAGSGGKGYEQYF.

The gene calls are TRBV5-6 and TRBJ2-5; D unclear. Trimming stripped 4 bases from V and 2 bases from J, with 9 bases between. In germline, CDR1 is SGHDT, CDR2 YYEEEE. This CDR3 is built from 13 residues. The CDR3 bases are TGTGCCAGCAGCCCTGAAGCACAAGAGACCCAGTACTTC. Protein product: CASSPEAQETQYF.

The J gene is TRBJ1-1, the V gene TRBV18, with D unclear. The CDR3 is 14 residues long. Germline V gene lookup returns CDR1 KGHSH and CDR2 LQKENI. V lost 3 bases to trimming and J lost 4 bases, with 12 bases between them. The DNA for the CDR3 is TGTGCCAGCTCACCCAACAAATGGATCACTGAAGCTTTCTTT. Translated, it gives CASSPNKWITEAFF.